The following is a TCR beta chain sequence with its context. Its target is not known. CDR3 size: 11 residues. V shed 8 bases and J shed 5 bases, with 10 bases lying between them. CDR1 is LNHDA, CDR2 SQIVND, per germline (reference sequence). This sample was taken from a study of radiation and T cells in renal cell carcinoma. Produced via immunoSEQ multiplex PCR; TCRdb's table is partial and in-frame only. This table has 150,000 to 190,000 clones, 87% appearing once. Stated time point: blood 2 weeks post-SBRT. The sample's treatment: 15 Gy SBRT to primary tumor, nephrectomy 4 weeks later. Serial blood draws occurred at baseline and 2 and 4 weeks post-SBRT. Points from the study as a whole: From baseline, blood top tumor clonotypes peaked at 2 weeks post-radiation.

This chain connects TRBV19 to TRBJ2-7; D may be TRBD1 or TRBD2 (5 bases each). The sequenced sample was blood, obtained from a patient whose treatment included radiotherapy and nephrectomy. The receptor's source is a woman aged 45 to 65 with renal cell carcinoma. CDR3 nucleotides: TGTGCCAGTGGGACCGCGGACGAGCAGTACTTC. Translation: CASGTADEQYF.